This T cell receptor beta chain was found in a study of blood T cell repertoires in COVID-19. Across the whole study: PBMCs, B-cell-depleted T cells, or T cells were the source of the cDNA or gDNA that made up the material.

How the authors handled the data: Estimation of nucleated cell counts was performed using reference gene primer amplification. Produced via immunoSEQ multiplex PCR; TCRdb's table is partial and in-frame only. The DNA gave D and trimming, while V, J and clone size come from that table. The sample holds 300,000 to 500,000 clones; 88% are singletons and the top ten take around 2.1%. Germline loops: CDR1 SGHAT, CDR2 FQNNGV. Losses at the gene ends were 4 bases for V and 6 bases for J; bases not matched to a gene: 11. This CDR3 is 17 amino acids long. Allocation to cohorts depended on clinical history reported by the participants.

This rearrangement joins TRBV11-2 to TRBJ1-4; 10 positions agree with TRBD1. The sequence came from a woman between 40 and 55 years old with acute COVID-19. Source material: PBMCs or T cells enriched from blood (not recorded which). The CDR3 bases are TGTGCCAGCAGCTCCCCTGGGGACAGGGGCTTTTATGAAAAACTGTTTTTT. Its protein product is CASSSPGDRGFYEKLFF.